This T cell receptor beta chain came from a study of blood T cells in healthy people across ages. This clonotype has only a few counts. Sample-barcoded 5' priming and a J-beta primer mix drove a second PCR of about 7 to 11 cycles. TCRdb analysed the 5' RACE reads with MiXCR anew, one entry per CDR3 protein. The sample lists 1.5 million to 2 million distinct CDR3 sequences, about 28% seen once, with around 7.7% in the top ten. Trimming removed 5 bases at V and 2 bases at J, with 16 bases between. This CDR3 is 15 amino acids long. Per germline, CDR1 MDHEN and CDR2 SYDVKM. This TCR was sampled from a woman in her twenties or thirties in good health. The chain employs TRBV28 and TRBJ2-7, with TRBD2 as a possible D gene (5 bases). Sequences were obtained from blood. This CDR3 reads CASSHGRGLTYEQYF. CDR3 DNA sequence: TGTGCCAGCAGTCACGGTCGAGGGTTGACCTACGAGCAGTACTTC.